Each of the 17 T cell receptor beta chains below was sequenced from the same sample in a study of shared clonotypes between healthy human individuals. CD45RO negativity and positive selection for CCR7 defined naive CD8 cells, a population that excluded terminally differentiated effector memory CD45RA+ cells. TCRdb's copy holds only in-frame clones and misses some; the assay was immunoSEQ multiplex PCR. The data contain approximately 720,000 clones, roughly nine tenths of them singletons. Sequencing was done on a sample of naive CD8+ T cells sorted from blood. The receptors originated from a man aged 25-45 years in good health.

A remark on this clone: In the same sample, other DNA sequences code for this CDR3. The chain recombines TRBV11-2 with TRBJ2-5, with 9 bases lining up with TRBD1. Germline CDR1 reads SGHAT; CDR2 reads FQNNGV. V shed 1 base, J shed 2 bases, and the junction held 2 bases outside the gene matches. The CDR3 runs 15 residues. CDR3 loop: CASSLGDRGQETQYF. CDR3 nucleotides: TGTGCCAGCAGCTTAGGTGACAGGGGGCAAGAGACCCAGTACTTC.

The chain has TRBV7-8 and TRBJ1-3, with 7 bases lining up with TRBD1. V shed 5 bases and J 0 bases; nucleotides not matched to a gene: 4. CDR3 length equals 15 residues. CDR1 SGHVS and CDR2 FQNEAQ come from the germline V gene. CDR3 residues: CASSLGTASGNTIYF. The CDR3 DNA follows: TGTGCCAGCAGCCTAGGGACAGCCTCTGGAAACACCATATATTTT.

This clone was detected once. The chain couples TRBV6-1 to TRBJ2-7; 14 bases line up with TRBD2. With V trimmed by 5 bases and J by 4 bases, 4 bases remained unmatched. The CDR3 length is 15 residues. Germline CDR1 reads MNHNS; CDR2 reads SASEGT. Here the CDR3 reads CASSRGTSGSYEQYF. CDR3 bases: TGTGCCAGCAGTAGGGGGACTAGCGGGAGTTACGAGCAGTACTTC.

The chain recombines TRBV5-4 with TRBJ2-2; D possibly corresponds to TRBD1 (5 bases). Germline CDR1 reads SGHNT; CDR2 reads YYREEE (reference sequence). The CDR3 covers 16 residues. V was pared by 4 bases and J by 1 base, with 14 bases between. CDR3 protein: CASSHRLPGNTGELFF. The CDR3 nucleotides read TGTGCCAGCAGCCACAGGCTCCCCGGGAACACCGGGGAGCTGTTTTTT.

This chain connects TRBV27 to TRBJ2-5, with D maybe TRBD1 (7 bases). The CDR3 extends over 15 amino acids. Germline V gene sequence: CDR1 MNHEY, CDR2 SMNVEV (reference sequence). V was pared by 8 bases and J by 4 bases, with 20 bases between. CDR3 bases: TGTGCCAGCGGTTCCCATGACAGGGACTCAGAGACCCAGTACTTC. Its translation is CASGSHDRDSETQYF.

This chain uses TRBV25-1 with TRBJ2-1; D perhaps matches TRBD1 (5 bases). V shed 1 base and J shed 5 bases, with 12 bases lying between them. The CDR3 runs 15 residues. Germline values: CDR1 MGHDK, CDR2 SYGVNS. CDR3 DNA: TGTGCCAGCAGTGAATGGTCAGGGCCCGACAATGAGCAGTTCTTC. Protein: CASSEWSGPDNEQFF. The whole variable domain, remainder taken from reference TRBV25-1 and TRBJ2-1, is EADIYQTPRYLVIGTGKKITLECSQTMGHDKMYWYQQDPGMELHLIHYSYGVNSTEKGDLSSESTVSRIRTEHFPLTLESARPSHTSQYLCASSEWSGPDNEQFFGPGTRLTVL.

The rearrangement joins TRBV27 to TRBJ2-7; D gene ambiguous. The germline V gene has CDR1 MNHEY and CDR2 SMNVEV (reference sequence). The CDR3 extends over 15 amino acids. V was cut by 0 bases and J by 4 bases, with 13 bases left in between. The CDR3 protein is CASSLSVDGEYEQYF. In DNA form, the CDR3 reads TGTGCCAGCAGTTTATCGGTGGATGGGGAATACGAGCAGTACTTC.

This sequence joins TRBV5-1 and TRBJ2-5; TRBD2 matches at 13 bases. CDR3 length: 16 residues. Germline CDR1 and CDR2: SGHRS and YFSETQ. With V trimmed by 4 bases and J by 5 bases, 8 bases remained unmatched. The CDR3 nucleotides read TGCGCCAGCAGCGCCGGACTAGCGGGAGTGGGGGAGACCCAGTACTTC. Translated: CASSAGLAGVGETQYF.

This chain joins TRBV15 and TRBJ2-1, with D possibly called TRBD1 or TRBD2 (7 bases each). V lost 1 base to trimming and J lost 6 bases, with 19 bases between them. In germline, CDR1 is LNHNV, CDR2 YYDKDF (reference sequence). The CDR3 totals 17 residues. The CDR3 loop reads CATSRAKGAGVGNEQFF. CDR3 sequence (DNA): TGTGCCACCAGCAGAGCCAAGGGGGCGGGAGTAGGCAATGAGCAGTTCTTC.

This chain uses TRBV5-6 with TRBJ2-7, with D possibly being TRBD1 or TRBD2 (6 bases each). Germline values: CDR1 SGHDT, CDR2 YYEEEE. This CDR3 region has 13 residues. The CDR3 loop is CASSSRGGPFPLV. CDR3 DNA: TGTGCCAGCAGCTCCCGAGGGGGGCCTTTTCCCTTGGTC.

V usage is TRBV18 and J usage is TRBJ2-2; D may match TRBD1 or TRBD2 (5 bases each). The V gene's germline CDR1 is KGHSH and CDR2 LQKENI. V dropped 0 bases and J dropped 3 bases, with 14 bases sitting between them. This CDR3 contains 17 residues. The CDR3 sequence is CASSPPVWDHDTGELFF. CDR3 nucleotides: TGTGCCAGCTCACCACCAGTATGGGACCACGACACCGGGGAGCTGTTTTTT.

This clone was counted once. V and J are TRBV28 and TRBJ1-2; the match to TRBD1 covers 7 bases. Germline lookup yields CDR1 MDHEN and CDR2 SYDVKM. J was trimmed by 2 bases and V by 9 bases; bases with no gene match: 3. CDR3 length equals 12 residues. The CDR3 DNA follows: TGTGCCAGTGGGACAGCCAACTATGGCTACACCTTC. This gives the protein CASGTANYGYTF.

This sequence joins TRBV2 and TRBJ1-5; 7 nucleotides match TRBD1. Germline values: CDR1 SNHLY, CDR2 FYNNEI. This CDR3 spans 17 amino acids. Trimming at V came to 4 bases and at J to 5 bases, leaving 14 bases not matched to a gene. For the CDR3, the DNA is TGTGCCAGCAGTGGGAAGATCGACAGGGCTGAGGATCAGCCCCAGCATTTT. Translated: CASSGKIDRAEDQPQHF.

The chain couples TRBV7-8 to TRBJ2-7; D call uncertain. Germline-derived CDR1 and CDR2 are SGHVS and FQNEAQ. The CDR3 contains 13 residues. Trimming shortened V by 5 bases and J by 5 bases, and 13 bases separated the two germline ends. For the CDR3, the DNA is TGTGCCAGCAGCCTAGAGCTACCAGACGAGCAGTACTTC. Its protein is CASSLELPDEQYF. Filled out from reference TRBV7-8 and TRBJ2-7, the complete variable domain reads GAGVSQSPRYKVAKRGQDVALRCDPISGHVSLFWYQQALGQGPEFLTYFQNEAQLDKSGLPSDRFFAERPEGSVSTLKIQRTQQEDSAVYLCASSLELPDEQYFGPGTRLTVT.

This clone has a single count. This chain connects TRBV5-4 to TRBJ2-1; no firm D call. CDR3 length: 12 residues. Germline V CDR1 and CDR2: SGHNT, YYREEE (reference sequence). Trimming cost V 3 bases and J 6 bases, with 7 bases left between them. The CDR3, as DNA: TGTGCCAGCAGCTACGAAAGCAATGAGCAGTTCTTC. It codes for CASSYESNEQFF.

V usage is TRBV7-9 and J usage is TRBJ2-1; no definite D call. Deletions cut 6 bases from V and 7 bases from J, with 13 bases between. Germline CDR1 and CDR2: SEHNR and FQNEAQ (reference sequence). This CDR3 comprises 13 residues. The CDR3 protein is CASRFPLGNEQFF. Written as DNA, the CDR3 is TGTGCCAGCAGGTTTCCCTTGGGGAATGAGCAGTTCTTC.

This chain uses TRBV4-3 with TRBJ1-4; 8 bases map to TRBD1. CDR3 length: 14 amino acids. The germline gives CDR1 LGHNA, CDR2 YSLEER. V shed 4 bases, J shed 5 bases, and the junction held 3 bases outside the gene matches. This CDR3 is CASSPDRVNEKLFF. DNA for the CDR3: TGCGCCAGCAGCCCGGACAGGGTAAATGAAAAACTGTTTTTT.